Listed here is a single T cell receptor beta chain. Its antigen is unidentified. The data belong to a study of cytomegalovirus exposure and HLA in healthy donors. Study-wide results and caveats: The authors enumerated around 150 TCR beta chains as linked to cytomegalovirus.

In the PCR, 60 Vbeta and 13 Jbeta primers were used. TCRdb's copy holds only in-frame clones and misses some; the assay was immunoSEQ multiplex PCR. The sample includes about 120,000 clones, around 80% of them seen just once. This CDR3 is built from 17 residues. CDR1 is SGHVS and CDR2 is FNYEAQ in the germline V gene. Trimming at V came to 6 bases and at J to 4 bases, leaving 12 bases not matched to a gene. Input material: PBMCs. J is TRBJ2-2 and V is TRBV7-6; TRBD1 agrees at 9 bases. The receptor was derived from a woman in her forties or fifties in good health and CMV-seropositive. The CDR3 DNA reads TGTGCCAGCAGTAAACTCCCACAGGGGGCGGCCACCGGGGAGCTGTTTTTT. It is translated as CASSKLPQGAATGELFF.